Listed below are T cell receptor beta chains from one sample, sequenced in a study of shared clonotypes between healthy human individuals. The repertoire was sequenced with immunoSEQ multiplex PCR; TCRdb's copy has only in-frame clones and lacks some. The top ten clones hold approximately 12% of a sample with 450,000 to 500,000 clones, 60% to 80% of them seen once. The material sequenced was PBMCs. All receptors come from a woman aged 40-49 years in good health. Some clones in this sample may be carry-over from other donors' samples. Each CDR3 is given with its conserved first and last residue.

TRBV9	TRBJ1-2	CASSVAPQGELGGYTF
TRBV7-9	TRBJ2-3	CASSSYREVPTDTQYF
TRBV19	TRBJ2-7	CASSGTVVPYEQYF
TRBV25-1	TRBJ2-3	CASSEYPSGSTDTQYF
TRBV28	TRBJ2-4	CASSTGQGGGIQYF
TRBV6-5	TRBJ2-7	CASSPPGQAYEQYF
TRBV13	TRBJ2-2	CASSLAAGGNTGELFF
TRBV28	TRBJ2-2	CASSLQLAGRFGELFF
TRBV9	TRBJ2-1	CASSVTGGAYNEQFF
TRBV28	TRBJ2-7	CASSHGYEQYF
TRBV10-1	TRBJ2-3	CASGPGYSTDTQYF
TRBV10-3	TRBJ1-2	CAIRSTERDGYTF
TRBV4-3	NA	CASSPSGSSYEQYF
TRBV5-4	TRBJ1-5	CASSLDRTLGQPQHF
TRBV10-2	TRBJ1-3	CASIPGQGAYYSGNTIYF
TRBV2	TRBJ2-2	CASSVGTNTGELFF
TRBV7-2	TRBJ1-1	CASSRGRAAAEAFF
TRBV5-1	TRBJ2-1	CASSPRLADNEQFF
TRBV7-8	TRBJ2-7	CASSLGGQADEQYF
TRBV6-5	TRBJ2-1	CASRPGTSLDNEQFF
TRBV27	TRBJ2-7	CASSRSPGAYYEQYF
TRBV5-8	NA	CASSSGQGMDEQYF
TRBV6-5	TRBJ2-7	CASSSTRGKYEQYF
TRBV30	TRBJ2-7	CAWRLAVSSYEQYF
TRBV28	TRBJ2-1	CASSPGLAELNEQFF
TRBV15	TRBJ1-4	CATSRAKTSNEKLFF
TRBV5-1	TRBJ1-1	CASSRPGQTNTEAFF
TRBV10-2	TRBJ2-1	CASTRPGLAGVAEQFF
TRBV7-9	TRBJ2-2	CASSFSRNTGELFF
TRBV15	TRBJ2-7	CATSREREFCFRRAYEQYF
TRBV28	TRBJ2-1	CASSPLDDQSRNEQFF
TRBV7-8	TRBJ2-7	CASRDLTGSYEQYF
TRBV28	TRBJ2-1	CASSDIGLAGVSEQFF
TRBV2	TRBJ2-3	CASSGRDRDTQYF
TRBV9	TRBJ2-1	CASSVASLAGDNEQFF
TRBV5-1	TRBJ2-6	CASRGNVLTF
TRBV9	TRBJ2-7	CASSVGQGAYEQYF
TRBV5-1	TRBJ2-2	CASSVRTGGDTGELFF
TRBV30	TRBJ2-3	CAWSVRTSASDTQYF
TRBV2	TRBJ2-2	CASSTQEMNTGELFF
TRBV11-3	TRBJ1-2	CASSSHRGLEGYTF
TRBV7-9	TRBJ2-1	CASSPRLAVDNEQFF
TRBV9	TRBJ2-7	CASSADGYEQYF
TRBV5-4	TRBJ2-5	CASSWVGDGTQYF
TRBV5-4	TRBJ2-7	CASSEMGSYEQYF
TRBV7-9	TRBJ2-7	CASSLHDSLEQYF